This entry lists 7 T cell receptor beta chains sequenced from one sample in a study of neurological immune-mediated disorders. TCRdb fed the 5' RACE reads into MiXCR, producing one record per CDR3 protein. The sample has more than 30,000 distinct CDR3 sequences, about 4.8% seen once. The sample comprised PBMCs. The receptors originated from a man younger than 35 in good health.

This clonotype was found many times. V usage is TRBV10-3 and J usage is TRBJ2-3; D possibly uses TRBD1 or TRBD2 (6 bases each). The CDR3 consists of 15 residues. In germline, CDR1 is ENHRY, CDR2 SYGVKD. Trimming shortened V by 3 bases and J by 5 bases, and 15 bases separated the two germline ends. Here the CDR3 DNA reads TGTGCCATCAGTGAAGGGGGGTGGGTCCAAGATACGCAGTATTTT. It specifies CAISEGGWVQDTQYF.

The table lists this clonotype with many counts. The V and J genes are TRBV5-1 and TRBJ2-2; no firm D call. The germline V and J ends were trimmed by 4 bases and 2 bases, with 6 bases remaining between them. CDR1 is SGHRS and CDR2 is YFSETQ in the germline V gene. The CDR3 is made up of 13 amino acids. The CDR3 reads CASSADNTGELFF. CDR3 sequence (DNA): TGCGCCAGCAGCGCTGACAACACCGGGGAGCTGTTTTTT.

The table lists this clonotype with many counts. The V call is TRBV5-1, the J call TRBJ2-1; D gene uncertain. CDR1 is SGHRS, CDR2 YFSETQ, per germline. The CDR3 is 12 residues long. Deletions cut 2 bases from V and 8 bases from J, with 8 bases between. CDR3 in amino acids: CASSFNGYEQFF. In nucleotides, the CDR3 is TGCGCCAGCAGCTTTAATGGTTATGAGCAGTTCTTC.

The rearrangement joins TRBV15 to TRBJ1-1; D is ambiguous. Trimming took off 3 bases at V and 11 bases at J, with 13 bases between the two ends. CDR1 is LNHNV and CDR2 is YYDKDF in the germline V gene (reference sequence). CDR3 length equals 12 residues. The DNA for the CDR3 is TGTGCCACCAGCAGGGCTTACGGTGAGGCTTTCTTT. Its protein is CATSRAYGEAFF.

This clonotype showed up many times. V is TRBV20-1 and J is TRBJ2-1; TRBD2 matches 11 bases. Germline trimming cut 1 base from V and 7 bases from J; bases unmatched to any gene: 9. In germline, CDR1 is DFQATT, CDR2 SNEGSKA (reference sequence). The CDR3 is made up of 16 amino acids. CDR3 nucleotide sequence: TGCAGTGCTAGAGGGACTAGCGGGCGGGGTGTGAATGAGCAGTTCTTC. Translating it yields CSARGTSGRGVNEQFF.

This clonotype was seen at least ten times. The chain employs TRBV12-3 or TRBV12-4 and TRBJ2-2; unclear D gene. The length of the CDR3 is 13 residues. Trimming took off 6 bases at V and 7 bases at J, with 12 bases between the two ends. The CDR3: CASRSQLDGELFF. CDR3 coding DNA: TGTGCCAGCAGATCTCAGCTGGACGGGGAGCTGTTTTTT.

This clonotype was recorded many times. This chain uses TRBV7-9 with TRBJ2-5; tentative D call: TRBD1 (6 bases). The V gene's germline CDR1 is SEHNR and CDR2 FQNEAQ (reference sequence). The CDR3 covers 15 residues. Trimming removed 1 base from V and 9 bases from J, with 18 bases in between. In nucleotides, the CDR3 is TGTGCCAGCAGCTTAGACCAGGGGCCGGCAGGGGCCCAGTACTTC. Encoded protein: CASSLDQGPAGAQYF.